The T cell receptor beta chain described here comes from a study of T cells in localized non-small cell lung cancer. Study-wide findings and caveats: A median 57 of the top 100 tumor clones appeared in adjacent lung. Heterogeneity remains possible because sequencing was limited to only one tumor region. Prolonged overall survival went with higher T cell density in the blood. The study found T cell clonality highest in uninvolved adjacent lung, above tumor.

Germline lookup yields CDR1 SGHDN and CDR2 FVKESK. The CDR3 consists of 13 residues. V lost 0 bases and J lost 3, with 3 bases in between. Only in-frame clones appear in the TCRdb table, and some are missing; sequencing was by immunoSEQ multiplex PCR. The sample consists of 15,000 to 20,000 clones, about 80% of them appearing once. To note about this clone: Its target is unknown.

The material was peripheral blood, obtained before any cancer treatment. The rearrangement joins TRBV14 to TRBJ1-5; D ambiguous. The sequence was obtained from a female donor aged 60 or older with stage I lung adenocarcinoma. The CDR3 region has the DNA TGTGCCAGCAGCCAAGATGTCAATCAGCCCCAGCATTTT. Protein product: CASSQDVNQPQHF.